This TCR beta chain came from a study of cytomegalovirus exposure and HLA in healthy donors. Findings and caveats of the study: Only CMV serostatus was available as immune exposure information.

This clone has just a few counts. The antigen remains undetermined. Use of 60 Vbeta and 13 Jbeta primers characterized the PCR. Data came from immunoSEQ multiplex PCR; TCRdb stores just in-frame clones and leaves some out. The sample yields about 180,000 clones, about 80% seen once. The CDR3 extends over 13 amino acids. Germline V lookup: CDR1 SGHRS, CDR2 YFSETQ. J was trimmed by 4 bases and V by 4 bases; bases with no gene match: 3. This clonotype was obtained from a woman aged 40 to 55 in good health and CMV-seronegative. Source material: PBMCs. The V call is TRBV5-1, the J call TRBJ1-1; 8 bases match TRBD1. The CDR3 spells CASSRTGGTEAFF. CDR3 nucleotide sequence: TGCGCCAGCAGCCGCACAGGGGGCACTGAAGCTTTCTTT.